This TCR beta chain originates from a study of CD8 T cells in Susac syndrome. TCR beta sequences were obtained from blood CD8+ and CD4+ T cells. This clonotype was detected only once. The CDR3 length is 15 residues. V shed 3 bases, J shed 5 bases, and the junction held 3 bases outside the gene matches. Germline V gene data show CDR1 as SGHTA and CDR2 as FQGNSA. Random-hexamer reverse transcription was applied to roughly 0.5 to 1 ug RNA. TCRdb independently ran MiXCR on the immunoSEQ multiplex PCR reads; one entry per CDR3 protein. The repertoire holds 150,000 to 200,000 distinct CDR3 sequences, with 90% to 95% as singletons.

The rearrangement joins TRBV7-2 to TRBJ2-3, with 12 positions matching TRBD2. The sequencing sample was made of CD4+ T cells from PBMCs. The receptor comes from a human donor in good health. CDR3 residues: CASSFLAGGGDTQYF. DNA of the CDR3: TGTGCCAGCAGCTTCCTAGCGGGGGGGGGAGATACGCAGTATTTT.